This T cell receptor (beta chain) was recovered during a study of blood T cell repertoires in COVID-19. Overall study: The United States, Italy and Spain provided the acute and convalescent COVID-19 samples.

Those enrolled in Seattle joined during active infection and were followed longitudinally afterward. Per the original data handling: Amplified reference gene primers provided the basis for estimating nucleated cell counts. The assay was immunoSEQ multiplex PCR, and TCRdb's table has in-frame clones only and misses some. The DNA was the basis for D and trimming; V, J and clone size are from that table. The data contain approximately 300,000 clones, 80% to 95% of them singletons. CDR1 and CDR2 from the germline V gene are SGHAT and FQNNGV. V lost 2 bases to trimming and J lost 16 bases, with 27 bases between them. The CDR3 runs to 17 residues.

The sequence was obtained from a woman in her twenties or thirties with COVID-19, enrolled during active disease. Material: peripheral blood. V gene TRBV11-2 combines with J gene TRBJ1-6; D not resolved. CDR3 nucleotide sequence: TGTGCCAGCAGCTTATCCGAGGAAACGGCAAGTCGGATATCGCTCCACTTT. This gives the protein CASSLSEETASRISLHF.